The 21 T cell receptor beta chains below all came from one sample that was sequenced in a study of regulatory T cells in long-lasting Graves disease. This sample's time point: newly diagnosed GD, antithyroid drugs for less than 3 months. From PBMCs, RNA was extracted and then used to make the TCR library. CDR3-region Arm-PCR and iRepertoire HTBI primers produced the TCR beta libraries. One entry per CDR3 protein, called by TCRdb with MiXCR from the multiplex PCR reads. Of roughly 420,000 distinct CDR3 sequences in the sample, around 15% were seen once. This same sample was also taken into another study, of T cells in Graves' hyperthyroidism and ophthalmopathy.

The starting material was peripheral blood mononuclear cells (PBMCs), obtained at new diagnosis, from a patient treated with antithyroid drugs. Every receptor here comes from a woman in her twenties or thirties with Graves disease.

This clonotype was detected ten times or more. The chain uses TRBV5-1 and TRBJ2-2; TRBD2 might be the D (5 bases). From germline, CDR1 is SGHRS and CDR2 YFSETQ. V was shortened by 1 base and J by 7 bases, with 11 bases between the two germline ends. CDR3 length: 14 residues. CDR3 in amino acids: CASSLSGSDGELFF. The CDR3 nucleotides are TGCGCCAGCAGCTTGTCTGGGAGTGACGGGGAGCTGTTTTTT.

The V gene is TRBV5-4, the J gene TRBJ2-3, with 8 nucleotides matching TRBD2. In germline, CDR1 is SGHNT, CDR2 YYREEE (reference sequence). The CDR3 totals 15 residues. The trim removed 6 bases at V and 0 bases at J, leaving 6 bases unmatched. CDR3 sequence reads: CASNPSGPSTDTQYF. Here the CDR3 DNA reads TGTGCCAGCAACCCTAGCGGGCCTAGCACAGATACGCAGTATTTT.

The table lists this clonotype with many counts. This chain joins TRBV19 and TRBJ1-5; D gene ambiguous. CDR1 and CDR2 from the germline V gene are LNHDA and SQIVND (reference sequence). This CDR3 has 15 amino acids. V was trimmed by 5 bases and J by 4 bases, leaving 15 bases between them. CDR3 bases: TGTGCCAGTAGTTCGACCCCATGGGGTAATCAGCCCCAGCATTTT. Protein sequence: CASSSTPWGNQPQHF.

The chain is built from TRBV25-1 and TRBJ1-2, with 10 bases that match TRBD1. Germline V lookup: CDR1 MGHDK, CDR2 SYGVNS. Trimming cost V 7 bases and J 4 bases; bases outside gene matches: 3. This CDR3 comprises 13 residues. The DNA for the CDR3 is TGTGCCAGCACGAGGACAGGGGGCTATGGCTACACCTTC. It yields the protein CASTRTGGYGYTF.

This clonotype was recorded a few times. This chain connects TRBV14 to TRBJ1-1; unclear D gene. The germline CDR1 and CDR2 sequences are SGHDN and FVKESK. The CDR3 has 11 amino acids. The V and J ends lost 3 bases and 9 bases respectively, with 8 bases between them. The CDR3 DNA reads TGTGCCAGCAGCCAGACACATCAAGCTTTCTTT. Encoded protein: CASSQTHQAFF.

This clonotype has a count of ten or more. This chain links TRBV25-1 with TRBJ2-1; the match to TRBD2 covers 16 bases. Germline V gives CDR1 MGHDK, CDR2 SYGVNS. J lost 6 bases, V lost 5 bases, and 13 bases had no gene match. This CDR3 contains 19 residues. Here the CDR3 DNA reads TGTGCCAGCAGTCTGGGACTAGCGGGAGGGCCATGGAGATTCAATGAGCAGTTCTTC. As protein: CASSLGLAGGPWRFNEQFF. Full variable domain (remainder filled in from reference TRBV25-1 and TRBJ2-1): EADIYQTPRYLVIGTGKKITLECSQTMGHDKMYWYQQDPGMELHLIHYSYGVNSTEKGDLSSESTVSRIRTEHFPLTLESARPSHTSQYLCASSLGLAGGPWRFNEQFFGPGTRLTVL.

The rearrangement uses TRBV2 and TRBJ2-2; 9 bases agree with TRBD2. V was clipped by 6 bases and J by 5 bases; unmatched bases: 4. CDR3 length: 14 amino acids. Germline CDR1 is SNHLY and CDR2 is FYNNEI. The CDR3 coding sequence is TGTGCCAGCAGGAATAGCGGGGGAACCGGGGAGCTGTTTTTT. This encodes CASRNSGGTGELFF.

Note on this clonotype: At one end the junction does not follow the germline gene, possibly because of a read error. DNA of the CDR3: TGTGCCAGCAGCTTTCAGGGAAACACCATATATTTT. Its translation is CASSFQGNTIYF. This chain links TRBV5-1 with TRBJ1-3; no firm D call. The CDR3 is made up of 12 amino acids. CDR1 and CDR2 from the germline V gene are SGHRS and YFSETQ.

This clonotype has ten or more counts. The V and J genes are TRBV6-1 and TRBJ2-2, with unresolved D. CDR1 is MNHNS and CDR2 is SASEGT in the germline V gene. The CDR3 runs to 12 residues. The V end was cut by 5 bases, the J end by 4 bases, with 5 bases between. The CDR3 sequence is CASSPGTGELFF. The CDR3, as DNA: TGTGCCAGCAGTCCCGGCACCGGGGAGCTGTTTTTT.

This clonotype appeared a few times. The V and J genes are TRBV24-1 and TRBJ2-2; 7 bases are a match to TRBD1. Trimming took 7 bases from V and 3 from J; bases not matched to a gene: 10. Germline V gene sequence: CDR1 KGHDR, CDR2 SFDVKD. The CDR3 is 16 amino acids. For the CDR3, the DNA is TGTGCCACCAGCGAGACAGGGCTACCACACACCGGGGAGCTGTTTTTT. This translates into CATSETGLPHTGELFF.

Many counts were recorded for this clonotype. The V gene is TRBV20-1, the J gene TRBJ2-1, with 11 bases fitting TRBD2. The CDR3 has 15 amino acids. Germline V lookup: CDR1 DFQATT, CDR2 SNEGSKA (reference sequence). With 6 bases clipped from V and 7 bases from J, the junction kept 11 bases outside the gene matches. The CDR3 is CSASHGIAGGNEQFF. The DNA for the CDR3 is TGCAGTGCCAGCCATGGGATAGCGGGAGGGAATGAGCAGTTCTTC.

This clonotype was detected a few times. The J gene is TRBJ2-3, the V gene TRBV7-3; 7 bases are a match to TRBD2. CDR3 length equals 15 residues. Unmatched junction bases numbered 12, after V lost 5 bases and J lost 7 bases. Germline loops: CDR1 SGHTA, CDR2 FQGTGA. CDR3 nucleotides: TGTGCCAGCAGCCTAAGCGGGGAGGGCCTGCATACGCAGTATTTT. Translation: CASSLSGEGLHTQYF.

This clonotype was seen a handful of times. The chain employs TRBV7-9 and TRBJ2-5; D uncertain. This CDR3 is 15 amino acids long. Germline V lookup: CDR1 SEHNR, CDR2 FQNEAQ (reference sequence). V shed 2 bases and J shed 1 base, with 11 bases lying between them. CDR3 DNA: TGTGCCAGCAGCTTAATTCGACTCCGCCAAGAGACCCAGTACTTC. Its translation: CASSLIRLRQETQYF. The full variable domain, completed using reference TRBV7-9 and TRBJ2-5, is DTGVSQNPRHKITKRGQNVTFRCDPISEHNRLYWYRQTLGQGPEFLTYFQNEAQLEKSRLLSDRFSAERPKGSFSTLEIQRTEQGDSAMYLCASSLIRLRQETQYFGPGTRLLVL.

This clonotype was seen at least ten times. The chain couples TRBV20-1 to TRBJ2-7, with TRBD2 identical over 11 bases. V was pared by 6 bases and J by 4 bases, with 8 bases of the junction left unmatched. The V gene's germline CDR1 is DFQATT and CDR2 SNEGSKA (reference sequence). The CDR3 consists of 14 residues. CDR3 DNA: TGCAGTGCCTTGCCGGGACTAGCGGTATACGAGCAGTACTTC. It yields the protein CSALPGLAVYEQYF.

This clonotype was counted only a few times. The junction departs from the called germline gene at one end, perhaps through a read error. In nucleotides, the CDR3 is TGTGCCAGCAGTCCGGGACTAGCGGGAGTCGCTAGCTCCTACAATGAGCAGCTCTTC. Its translation is CASSPGLAGVASSYNEQLF. The genes are TRBV6-4 and TRBJ2-1; 14 bases line up with TRBD2. From germline, CDR1 is MRHNA and CDR2 SNTAGT. The CDR3 contains 19 residues.

At least ten counts were recorded for this clonotype. The rearrangement links TRBV28 to TRBJ2-5; the match to TRBD1 covers 8 bases. This CDR3 spans 17 amino acids. The V gene end was trimmed by 8 bases and the J gene end by 3 bases; junction bases not matched to a gene: 17. The germline V gene encodes CDR1 MDHEN and CDR2 SYDVKM. The CDR3: CASQPPGGQVFKETQYF. CDR3 DNA sequence: TGTGCCAGCCAACCCCCAGGGGGACAGGTTTTCAAAGAGACCCAGTACTTC.

This clonotype has just a few counts. V and J are TRBV24-1 and TRBJ2-2; D perhaps matches TRBD2 (6 bases). This CDR3 has 15 residues. Trimming pared 4 bases from V and 8 bases from J, leaving 16 bases between. The V gene's germline CDR1 is KGHDR and CDR2 SFDVKD. Here the CDR3 reads CATSDATRESGELFF. For the CDR3, the DNA is TGTGCCACCAGTGACGCTACCCGGGAGTCTGGGGAGCTGTTTTTT.

CDR3 amino acids: CASSLRGRDSYNEQFF. The CDR3, as DNA: TGTGCCAGCAGCTTGCGTGGGCGGGACTCTTACAATGAGCAGTTCTTC. This chain connects TRBV5-5 to TRBJ2-1; D possibly corresponds to TRBD2 (6 bases). The length of the CDR3 is 16 residues. The germline V gene encodes CDR1 SGHKS and CDR2 YYEKEE (reference sequence). Trimming pared 1 base from V and 4 bases from J, leaving 15 bases between.

V gene TRBV6-2 or TRBV6-3 combines with J gene TRBJ2-1; 12 positions match TRBD2. Germline V CDR1 and CDR2: MNHEY, SVGEGT. The CDR3 runs 16 residues. V lost 5 bases and J lost 0; bases outside the gene matches: 2. CDR3 sequence: CASSQTSGSSYNEQFF. In nucleotides, the CDR3 is TGTGCCAGCAGTCAGACTAGCGGGAGCTCCTACAATGAGCAGTTCTTC.

J is TRBJ2-1 and V is TRBV14, with TRBD2 as a possible D gene (5 bases). Per germline, CDR1 SGHDN and CDR2 FVKESK. Trimming removed 3 bases at V and 0 bases at J, with 18 bases between. CDR3 length equals 18 residues. CDR3 loop: CASSHHRAKRSSYNEQFF. The CDR3 bases are TGTGCCAGCAGCCACCACCGGGCCAAGCGGAGCTCCTACAATGAGCAGTTCTTC.

This sequence joins TRBV12-3 or TRBV12-4 and TRBJ2-7; 13 nucleotides agree with TRBD2. There are 17 residues in the CDR3. The junction had 10 bases not matched to a gene; V was cut back by 6 bases and J by 2 bases. This CDR3 reads CASRKTGTSGVTYEQYF. The CDR3 region has the DNA TGTGCCAGCAGAAAAACGGGGACTAGCGGGGTAACCTACGAGCAGTACTTC.